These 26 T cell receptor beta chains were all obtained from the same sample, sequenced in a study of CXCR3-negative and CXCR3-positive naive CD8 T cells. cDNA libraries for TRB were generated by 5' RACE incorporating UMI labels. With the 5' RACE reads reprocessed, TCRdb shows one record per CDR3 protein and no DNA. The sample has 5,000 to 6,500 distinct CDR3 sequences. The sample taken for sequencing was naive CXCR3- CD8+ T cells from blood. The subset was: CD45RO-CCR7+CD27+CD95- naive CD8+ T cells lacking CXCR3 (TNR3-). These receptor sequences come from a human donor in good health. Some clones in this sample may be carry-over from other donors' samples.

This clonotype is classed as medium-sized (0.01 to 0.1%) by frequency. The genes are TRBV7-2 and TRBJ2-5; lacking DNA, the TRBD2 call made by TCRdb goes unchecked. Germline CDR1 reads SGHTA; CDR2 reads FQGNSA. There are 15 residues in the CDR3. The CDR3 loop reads CASSLTSGRLETQYF.

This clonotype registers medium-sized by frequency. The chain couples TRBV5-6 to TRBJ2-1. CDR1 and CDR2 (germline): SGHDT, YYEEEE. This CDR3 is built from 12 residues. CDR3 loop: CASSASYNEQFF.

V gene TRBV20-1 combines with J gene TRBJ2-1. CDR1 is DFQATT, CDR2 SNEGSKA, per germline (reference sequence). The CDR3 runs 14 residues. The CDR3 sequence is CSARDYTTYNEQFF.

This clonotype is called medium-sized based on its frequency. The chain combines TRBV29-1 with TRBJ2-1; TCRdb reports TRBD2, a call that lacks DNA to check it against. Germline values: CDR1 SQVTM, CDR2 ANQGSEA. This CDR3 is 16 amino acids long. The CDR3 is CSVEDPKRGSYNEQFF.

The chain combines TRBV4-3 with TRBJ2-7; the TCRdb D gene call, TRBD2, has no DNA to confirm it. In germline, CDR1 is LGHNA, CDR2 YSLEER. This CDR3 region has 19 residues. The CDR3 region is CASSQDRGAGLAGAYEQYF.

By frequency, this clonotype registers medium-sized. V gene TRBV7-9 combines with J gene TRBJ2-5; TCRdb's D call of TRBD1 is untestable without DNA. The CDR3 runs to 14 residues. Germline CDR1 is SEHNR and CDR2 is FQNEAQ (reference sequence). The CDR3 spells CASRATGLQETQYF.

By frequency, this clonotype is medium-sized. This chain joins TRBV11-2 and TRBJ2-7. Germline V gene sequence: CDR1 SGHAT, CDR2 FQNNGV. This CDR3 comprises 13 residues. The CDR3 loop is CASSSGTTYEQYF.

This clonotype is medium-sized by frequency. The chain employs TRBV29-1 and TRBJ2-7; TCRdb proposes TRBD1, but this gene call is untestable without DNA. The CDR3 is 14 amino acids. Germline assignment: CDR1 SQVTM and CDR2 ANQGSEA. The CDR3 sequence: CSVADRDRSYEQYF.

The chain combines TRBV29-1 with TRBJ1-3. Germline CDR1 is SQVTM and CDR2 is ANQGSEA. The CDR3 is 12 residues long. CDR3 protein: CSVEGRGNTIYF.

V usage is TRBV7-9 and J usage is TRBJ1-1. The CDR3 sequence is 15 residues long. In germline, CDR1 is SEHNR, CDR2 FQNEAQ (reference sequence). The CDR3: CASSLERPRNTEAFF.

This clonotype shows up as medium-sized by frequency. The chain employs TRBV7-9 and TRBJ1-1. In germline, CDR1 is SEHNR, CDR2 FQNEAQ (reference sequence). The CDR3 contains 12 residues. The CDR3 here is CASSVDSTEAFF.

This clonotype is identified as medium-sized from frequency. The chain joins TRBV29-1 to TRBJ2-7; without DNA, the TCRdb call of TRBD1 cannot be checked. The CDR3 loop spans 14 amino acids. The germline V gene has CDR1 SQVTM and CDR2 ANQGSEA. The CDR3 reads CSVEGFGDSYEQYF.

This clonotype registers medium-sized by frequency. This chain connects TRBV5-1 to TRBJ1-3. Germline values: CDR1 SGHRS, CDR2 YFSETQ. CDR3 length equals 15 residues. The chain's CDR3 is CASSHGQSSGNTIYF.

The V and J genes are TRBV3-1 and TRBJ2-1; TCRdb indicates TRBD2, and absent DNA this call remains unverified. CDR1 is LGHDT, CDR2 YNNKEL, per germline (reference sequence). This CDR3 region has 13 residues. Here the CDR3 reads CASSQDTSGSPFF.

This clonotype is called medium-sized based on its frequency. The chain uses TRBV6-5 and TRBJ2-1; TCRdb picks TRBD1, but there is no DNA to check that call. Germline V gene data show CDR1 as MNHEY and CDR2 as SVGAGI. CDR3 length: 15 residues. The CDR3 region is CASSSRGTGYHEQFF.

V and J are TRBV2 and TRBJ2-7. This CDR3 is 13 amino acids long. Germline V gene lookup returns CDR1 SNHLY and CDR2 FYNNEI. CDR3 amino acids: CASSGRSAYEQYF. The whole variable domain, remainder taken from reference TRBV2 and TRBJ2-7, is EPEVTQTPSHQVTQMGQEVILRCVPISNHLYFYWYRQILGQKVEFLVSFYNNEISEKSEIFDDQFSVERPDGSNFTLKIRSTKLEDSAMYFCASSGRSAYEQYFGPGTRLTVT.

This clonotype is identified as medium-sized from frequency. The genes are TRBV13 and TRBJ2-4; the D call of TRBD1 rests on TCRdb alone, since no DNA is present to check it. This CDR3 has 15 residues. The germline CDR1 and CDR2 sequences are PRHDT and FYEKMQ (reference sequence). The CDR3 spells CASSSPLLAKNIQYF.

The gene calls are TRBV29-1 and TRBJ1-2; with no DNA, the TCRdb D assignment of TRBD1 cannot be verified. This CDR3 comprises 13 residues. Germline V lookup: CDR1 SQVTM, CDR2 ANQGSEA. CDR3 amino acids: CSVQGARDYGYTF.

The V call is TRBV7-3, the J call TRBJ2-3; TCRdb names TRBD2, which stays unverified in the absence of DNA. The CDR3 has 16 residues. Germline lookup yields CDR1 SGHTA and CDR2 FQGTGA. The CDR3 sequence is CASSSGPTGVSDTQYF.

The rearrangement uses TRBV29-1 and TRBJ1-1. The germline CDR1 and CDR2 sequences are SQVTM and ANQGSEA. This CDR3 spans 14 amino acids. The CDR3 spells CSGLRMSVNTEAFF.

This chain's CDR3 is CSARDQEEIYGYTF. The V and J genes are TRBV20-1 and TRBJ1-2. Germline V gene sequence: CDR1 DFQATT, CDR2 SNEGSKA (reference sequence). The CDR3 runs 14 residues.

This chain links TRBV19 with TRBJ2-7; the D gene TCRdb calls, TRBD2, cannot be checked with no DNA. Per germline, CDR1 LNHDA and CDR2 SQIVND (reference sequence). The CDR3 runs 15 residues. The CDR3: CASSIGLAGVYEQYF.

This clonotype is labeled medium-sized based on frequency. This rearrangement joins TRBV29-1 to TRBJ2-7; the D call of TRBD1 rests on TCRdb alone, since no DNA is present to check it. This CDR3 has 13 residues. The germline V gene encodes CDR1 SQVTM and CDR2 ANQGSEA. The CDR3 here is CSVEARGRYEQYF.

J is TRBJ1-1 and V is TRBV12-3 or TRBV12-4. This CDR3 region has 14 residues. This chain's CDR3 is CASSREGADTEAFF.

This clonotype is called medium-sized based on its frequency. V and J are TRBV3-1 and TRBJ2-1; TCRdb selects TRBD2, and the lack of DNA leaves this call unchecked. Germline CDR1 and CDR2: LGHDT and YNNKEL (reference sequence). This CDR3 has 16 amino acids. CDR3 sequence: CASSPRGASGRDEQFF.

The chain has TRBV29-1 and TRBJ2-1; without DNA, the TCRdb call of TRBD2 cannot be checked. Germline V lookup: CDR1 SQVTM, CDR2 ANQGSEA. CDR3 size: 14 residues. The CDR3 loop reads CSVPGTSLYNEQFF.